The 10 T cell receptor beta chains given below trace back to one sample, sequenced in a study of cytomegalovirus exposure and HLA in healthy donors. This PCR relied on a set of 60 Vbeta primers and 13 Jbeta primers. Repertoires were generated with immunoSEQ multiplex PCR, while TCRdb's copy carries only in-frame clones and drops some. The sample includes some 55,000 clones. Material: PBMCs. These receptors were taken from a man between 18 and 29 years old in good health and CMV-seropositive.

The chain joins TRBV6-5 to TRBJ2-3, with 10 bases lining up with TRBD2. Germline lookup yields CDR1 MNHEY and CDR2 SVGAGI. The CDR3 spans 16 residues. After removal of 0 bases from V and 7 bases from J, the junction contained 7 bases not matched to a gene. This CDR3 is CASSYSSSSGSNTQYF. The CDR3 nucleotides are TGTGCCAGCAGTTACTCGAGTTCTAGCGGGAGTAATACGCAGTATTTT.

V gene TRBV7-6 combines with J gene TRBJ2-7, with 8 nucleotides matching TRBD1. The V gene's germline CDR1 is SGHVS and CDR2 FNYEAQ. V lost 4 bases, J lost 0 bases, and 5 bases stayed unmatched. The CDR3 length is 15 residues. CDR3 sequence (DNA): TGTGCCAGCAGCTCACAGGGGGTTAGCTCCTACGAGCAGTACTTC. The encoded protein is CASSSQGVSSYEQYF.

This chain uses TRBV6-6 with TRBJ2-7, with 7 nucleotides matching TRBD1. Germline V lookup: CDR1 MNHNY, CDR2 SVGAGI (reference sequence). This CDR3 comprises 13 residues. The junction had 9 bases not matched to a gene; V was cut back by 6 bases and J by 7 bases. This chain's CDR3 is CASSAGTAPEQYF. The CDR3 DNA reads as TGTGCCAGCAGCGCAGGGACAGCCCCAGAGCAGTACTTC.

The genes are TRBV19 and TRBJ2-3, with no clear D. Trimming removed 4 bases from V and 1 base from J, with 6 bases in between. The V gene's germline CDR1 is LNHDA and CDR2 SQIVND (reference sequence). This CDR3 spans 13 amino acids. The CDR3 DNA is TGTGCCAGTAGTAATATTGGCACAGATACGCAGTATTTT. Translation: CASSNIGTDTQYF.

The DNA for the CDR3 is TGTGCCAGCAGTACTCGACAGGGTTACACCTTC. This encodes CASSTRQGYTF. This chain uses TRBV28 with TRBJ1-2, with TRBD1 matching 7 bases. Looked up from germline, CDR1 is MDHEN and CDR2 is SYDVKM. CDR3 length: 11 amino acids. V was clipped by 5 bases and J by 11 bases; unmatched bases: 5.

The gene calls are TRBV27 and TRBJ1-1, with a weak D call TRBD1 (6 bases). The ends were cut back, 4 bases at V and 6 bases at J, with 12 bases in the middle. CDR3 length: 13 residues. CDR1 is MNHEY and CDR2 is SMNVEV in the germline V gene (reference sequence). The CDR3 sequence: CASSYREGAEAFF. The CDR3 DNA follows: TGTGCCAGCAGTTACAGGGAGGGGGCTGAAGCTTTCTTT.

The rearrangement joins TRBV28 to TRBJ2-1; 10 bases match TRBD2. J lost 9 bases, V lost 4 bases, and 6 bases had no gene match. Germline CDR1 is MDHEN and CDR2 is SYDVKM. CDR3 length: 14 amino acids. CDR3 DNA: TGTGCCAGCAGTTCTAGCGGGAGTCTCTTTGAGCAGTTCTTC. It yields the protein CASSSSGSLFEQFF.

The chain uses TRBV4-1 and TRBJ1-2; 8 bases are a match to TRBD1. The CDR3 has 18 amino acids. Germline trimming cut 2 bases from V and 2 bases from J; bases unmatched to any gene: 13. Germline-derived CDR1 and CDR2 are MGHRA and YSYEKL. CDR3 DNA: TGCGCCAGCAGCCAAAGGGCCCTGGACAGGGTAGGCAACTATGGCTACACCTTC. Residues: CASSQRALDRVGNYGYTF.

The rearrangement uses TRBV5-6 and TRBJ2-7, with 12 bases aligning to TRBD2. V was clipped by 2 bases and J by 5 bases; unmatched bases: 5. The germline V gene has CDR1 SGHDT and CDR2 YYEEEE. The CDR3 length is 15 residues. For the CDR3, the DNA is TGTGCCAGCAGCTTACCGGGACTAGCGGGCCACGAGCAGTACTTC. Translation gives CASSLPGLAGHEQYF.

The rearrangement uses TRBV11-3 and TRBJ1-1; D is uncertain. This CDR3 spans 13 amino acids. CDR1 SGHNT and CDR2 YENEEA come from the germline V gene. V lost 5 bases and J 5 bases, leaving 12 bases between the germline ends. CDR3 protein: CASSVEGLTEAFF. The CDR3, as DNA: TGTGCCAGCAGCGTCGAGGGTTTAACTGAAGCTTTCTTT. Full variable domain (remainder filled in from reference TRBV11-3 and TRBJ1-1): EAGVVQSPRYKIIEKKQPVAFWCNPISGHNTLYWYLQNLGQGPELLIRYENEEAVDDSQLPKDRFSAERLKGVDSTLKIQPAELGDSAVYLCASSVEGLTEAFFGQGTRLTVV.